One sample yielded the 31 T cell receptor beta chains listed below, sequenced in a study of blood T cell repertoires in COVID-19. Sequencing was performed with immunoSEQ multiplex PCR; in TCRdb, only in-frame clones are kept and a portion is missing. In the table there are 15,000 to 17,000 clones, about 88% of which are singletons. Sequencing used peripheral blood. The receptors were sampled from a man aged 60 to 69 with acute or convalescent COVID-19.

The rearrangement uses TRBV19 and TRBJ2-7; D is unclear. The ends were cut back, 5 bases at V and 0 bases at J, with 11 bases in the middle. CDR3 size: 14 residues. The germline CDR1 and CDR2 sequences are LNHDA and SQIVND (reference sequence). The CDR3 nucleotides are TGTGCCAGTAGTCCAAGACGGGTCTCCTACGAGCAGTACTTC. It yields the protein CASSPRRVSYEQYF.

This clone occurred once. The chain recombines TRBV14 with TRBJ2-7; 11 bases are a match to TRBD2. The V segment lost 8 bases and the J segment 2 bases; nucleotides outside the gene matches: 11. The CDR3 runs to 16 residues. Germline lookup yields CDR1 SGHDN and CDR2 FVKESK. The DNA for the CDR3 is TGTGCCAGCCGGGCTAGCGGGGGGCCTATGGCCTACGAGCAGTACTTC. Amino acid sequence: CASRASGGPMAYEQYF. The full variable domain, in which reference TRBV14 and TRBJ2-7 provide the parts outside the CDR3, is EAGVTQFPSHSVIEKGQTVTLRCDPISGHDNLYWYRRVMGKEIKFLLHFVKESKQDESGMPNNRFLAERTGGTYSTLKVQPAELEDSGVYFCASRASGGPMAYEQYFGPGTRLTVT.

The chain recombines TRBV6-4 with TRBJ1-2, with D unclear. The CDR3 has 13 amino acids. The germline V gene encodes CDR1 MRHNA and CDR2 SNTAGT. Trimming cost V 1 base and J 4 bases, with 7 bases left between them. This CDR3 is CASSDLSIYGYTF. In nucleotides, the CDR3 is TGTGCCAGCAGTGACTTGTCCATCTATGGCTACACCTTC.

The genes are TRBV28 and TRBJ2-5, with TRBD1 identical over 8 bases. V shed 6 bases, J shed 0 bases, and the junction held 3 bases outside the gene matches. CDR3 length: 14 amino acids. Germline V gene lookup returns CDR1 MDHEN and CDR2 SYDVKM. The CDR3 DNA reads TGTGCCAGCAGCCCGGGACAGGACCAAGAGACCCAGTACTTC. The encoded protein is CASSPGQDQETQYF. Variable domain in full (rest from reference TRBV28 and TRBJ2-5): DVKVTQSSRYLVKRTGEKVFLECVQDMDHENMFWYRQDPGLGLRLIYFSYDVKMKEKGDIPEGYSVSREKKERFSLILESASTNQTSMYLCASSPGQDQETQYFGPGTRLLVL.

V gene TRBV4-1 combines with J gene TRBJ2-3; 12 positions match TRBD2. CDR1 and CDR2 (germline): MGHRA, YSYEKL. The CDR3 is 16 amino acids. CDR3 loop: CPPRRLAGAGSDTQYF. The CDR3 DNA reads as TGCCCCCCCCGCCGACTAGCGGGAGCTGGGTCGGATACGCAGTATTTT.

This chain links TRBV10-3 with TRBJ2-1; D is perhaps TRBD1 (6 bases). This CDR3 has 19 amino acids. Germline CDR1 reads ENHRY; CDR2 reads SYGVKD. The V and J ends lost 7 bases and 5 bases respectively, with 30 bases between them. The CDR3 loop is CAIKKQGNCRRVCNNEQFF. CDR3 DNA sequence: TGTGCCATCAAAAAACAGGGAAATTGCCGTCGGGTTTGTAACAATGAGCAGTTCTTC.

The CDR3 sequence: CASSQESPGLRWDEKLFF. In DNA form, the CDR3 reads TGTGCCAGCAGCCAAGAATCCCCTGGACTTAGATGGGATGAAAAACTGTTTTTT. This chain links TRBV3-1 (or the pseudogene TRBV3-2) with TRBJ1-4; D ambiguous. CDR1 is LGHDT and CDR2 is YNNKEL in the germline V gene (reference sequence). The CDR3 has 18 amino acids. The V gene lost 0 bases and the J gene lost 6 bases, with 20 bases spanning the gap.

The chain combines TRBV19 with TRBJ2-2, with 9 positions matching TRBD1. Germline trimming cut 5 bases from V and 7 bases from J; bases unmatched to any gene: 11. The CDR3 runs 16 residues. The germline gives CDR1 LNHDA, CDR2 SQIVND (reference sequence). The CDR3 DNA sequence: TGTGCCAGTAGTTCAACAGGGGGCGCGGAGGTCGGGGAGCTGTTTTTT. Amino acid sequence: CASSSTGGAEVGELFF.

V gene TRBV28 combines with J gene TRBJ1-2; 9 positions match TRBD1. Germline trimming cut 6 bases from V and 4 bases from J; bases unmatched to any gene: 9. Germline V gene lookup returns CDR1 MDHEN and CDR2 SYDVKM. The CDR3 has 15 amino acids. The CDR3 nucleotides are TGTGCCAGCAGGGGACCGGGACAGGGATCCTATGGCTACACCTTC. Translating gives CASRGPGQGSYGYTF.

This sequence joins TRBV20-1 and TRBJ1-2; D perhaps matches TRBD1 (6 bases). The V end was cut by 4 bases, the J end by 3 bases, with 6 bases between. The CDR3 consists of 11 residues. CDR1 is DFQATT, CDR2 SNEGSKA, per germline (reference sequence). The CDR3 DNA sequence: TGCAGTGCTAACAGGGACTATGGCTACACCTTC. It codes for CSANRDYGYTF.

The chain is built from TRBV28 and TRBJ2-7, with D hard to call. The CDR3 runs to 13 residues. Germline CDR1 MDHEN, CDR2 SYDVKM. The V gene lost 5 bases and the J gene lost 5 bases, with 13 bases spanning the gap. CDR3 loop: CASSRTSPHEQYF. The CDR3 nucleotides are TGTGCCAGCAGTCGTACTTCCCCACACGAGCAGTACTTC.

CDR3 DNA: TGTGCCACCAGGGGCGGGGGCCAAGAGACCCAGTACTTC. The encoded protein is CATRGGGQETQYF. The chain carries TRBV24-1 and TRBJ2-5; 7 nucleotides match TRBD2. The CDR3 is made up of 13 amino acids. V lost 7 bases, J lost 1 base, and 2 bases stayed unmatched. Germline-derived CDR1 and CDR2 are KGHDR and SFDVKD.

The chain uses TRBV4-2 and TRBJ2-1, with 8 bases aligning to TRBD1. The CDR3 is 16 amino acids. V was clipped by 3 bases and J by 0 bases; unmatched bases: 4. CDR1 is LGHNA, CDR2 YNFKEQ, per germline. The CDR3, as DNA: TGTGCCAGCAGCCAGGAGACAGGGGACTCCTACAATGAGCAGTTCTTC. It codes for CASSQETGDSYNEQFF.

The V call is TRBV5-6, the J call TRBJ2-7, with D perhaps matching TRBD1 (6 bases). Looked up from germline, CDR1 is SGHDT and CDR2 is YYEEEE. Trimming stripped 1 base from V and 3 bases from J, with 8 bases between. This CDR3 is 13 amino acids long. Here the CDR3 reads CASSLTGFYEQYF. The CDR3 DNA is TGTGCCAGCAGCTTGACAGGGTTCTACGAGCAGTACTTC.

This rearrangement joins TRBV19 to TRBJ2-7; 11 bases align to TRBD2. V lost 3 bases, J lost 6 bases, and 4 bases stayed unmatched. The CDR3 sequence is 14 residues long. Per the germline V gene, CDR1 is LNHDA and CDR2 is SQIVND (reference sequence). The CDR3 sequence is CASSITSGRSEQYF. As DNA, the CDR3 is TGTGCCAGTAGTATCACTAGCGGGAGAAGCGAGCAGTACTTC.

CDR3 nucleotides: TGTGCCAGCGGCAGGGACACCGGGGAGCTGTTTTTT. Its translation is CASGRDTGELFF. The chain couples TRBV6-5 to TRBJ2-2, with D possibly TRBD1 on 5 matching bases. This CDR3 comprises 12 residues. The V and J ends lost 8 bases and 3 bases respectively, with 7 bases between them. CDR1 and CDR2 (germline): MNHEY, SVGAGI.

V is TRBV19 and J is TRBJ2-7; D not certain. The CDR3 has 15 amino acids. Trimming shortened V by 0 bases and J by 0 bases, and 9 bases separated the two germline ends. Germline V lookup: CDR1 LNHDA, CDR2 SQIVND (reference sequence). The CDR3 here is CASSIEDSSSYEQYF. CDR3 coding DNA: TGTGCCAGTAGTATAGAAGACTCATCCTCCTACGAGCAGTACTTC. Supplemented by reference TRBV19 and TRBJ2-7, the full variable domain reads DGGITQSPKYLFRKEGQNVTLSCEQNLNHDAMYWYRQDPGQGLRLIYYSQIVNDFQKGDIAEGYSVSREKKESFPLTVTSAQKNPTAFYLCASSIEDSSSYEQYFGPGTRLTVT.

CDR3 residues: CASSPRQGGSGANVLTF. CDR3 DNA sequence: TGTGCCAGCAGTCCGAGACAGGGGGGCTCTGGGGCCAACGTCCTGACTTTC. The chain combines TRBV27 with TRBJ2-6, with 9 positions matching TRBD1. The CDR3 has 17 residues. Unmatched junction bases numbered 5, after V lost 5 bases and J lost 0 bases. Germline CDR1 and CDR2: MNHEY and SMNVEV (reference sequence). Together with reference TRBV27 and TRBJ2-6, the CDR3 gives the full variable domain: EAQVTQNPRYLITVTGKKLTVTCSQNMNHEYMSWYRQDPGLGLRQIYYSMNVEVTDKGDVPEGYKVSRKEKRNFPLILESPSPNQTSLYFCASSPRQGGSGANVLTFGAGSRLTVL.

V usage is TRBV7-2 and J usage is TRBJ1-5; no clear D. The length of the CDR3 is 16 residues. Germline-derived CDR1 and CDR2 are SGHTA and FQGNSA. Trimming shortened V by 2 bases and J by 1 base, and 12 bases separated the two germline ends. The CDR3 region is CASSLNPPRSNQPQHF. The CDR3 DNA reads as TGTGCCAGCAGCTTAAATCCCCCCCGGAGCAATCAGCCCCAGCATTTT. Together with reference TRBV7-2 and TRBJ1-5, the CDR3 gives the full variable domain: GAGVSQSPSNKVTEKGKDVELRCDPISGHTALYWYRQSLGQGLEFLIYFQGNSAPDKSGLPSDRFSAERTGGSVSTLTIQRTQQEDSAVYLCASSLNPPRSNQPQHFGDGTRLSIL.

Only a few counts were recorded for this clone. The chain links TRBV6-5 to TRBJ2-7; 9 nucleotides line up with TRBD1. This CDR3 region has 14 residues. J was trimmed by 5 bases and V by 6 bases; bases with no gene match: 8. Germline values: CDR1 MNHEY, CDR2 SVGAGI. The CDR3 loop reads CASRSGQGTHEQYF. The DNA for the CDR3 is TGTGCCAGCAGATCGGGACAGGGAACCCACGAGCAGTACTTC.

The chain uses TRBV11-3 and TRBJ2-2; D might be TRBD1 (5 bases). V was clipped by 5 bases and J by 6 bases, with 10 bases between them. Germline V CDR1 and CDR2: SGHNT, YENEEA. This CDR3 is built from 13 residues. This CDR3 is CASSLQGAGELFF. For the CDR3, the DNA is TGTGCCAGCAGCCTCCAGGGTGCCGGGGAGCTGTTTTTT.

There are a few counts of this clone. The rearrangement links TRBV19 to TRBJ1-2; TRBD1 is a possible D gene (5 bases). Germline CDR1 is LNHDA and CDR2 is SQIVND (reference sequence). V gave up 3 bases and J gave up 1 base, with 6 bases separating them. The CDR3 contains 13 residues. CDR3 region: CASSIQGNYGYTF. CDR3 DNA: TGTGCCAGTAGTATCCAGGGTAACTATGGCTACACCTTC.

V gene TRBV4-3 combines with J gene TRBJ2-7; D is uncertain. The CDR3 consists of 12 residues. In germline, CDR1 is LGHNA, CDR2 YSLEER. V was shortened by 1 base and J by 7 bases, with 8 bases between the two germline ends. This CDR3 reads CASSQGGLEQYF. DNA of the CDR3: TGCGCCAGCAGCCAAGGAGGCTTGGAGCAGTACTTC.

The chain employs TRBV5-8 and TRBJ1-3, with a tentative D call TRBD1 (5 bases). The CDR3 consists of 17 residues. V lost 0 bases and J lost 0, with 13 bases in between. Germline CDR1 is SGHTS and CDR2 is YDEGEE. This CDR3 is CASSLDDSPISGNTIYF. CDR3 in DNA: TGTGCCAGCAGCTTGGATGACAGCCCTATCTCTGGAAACACCATATATTTT. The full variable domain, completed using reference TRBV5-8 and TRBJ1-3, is EAGVTQSPTHLIKTRGQQATLRCSPISGHTSVYWYQQALGLGLQFLLWYDEGEERNRGNFPPRFSGRQFPNYSSELNVNALELEDSALYLCASSLDDSPISGNTIYFGEGSWLTVV.

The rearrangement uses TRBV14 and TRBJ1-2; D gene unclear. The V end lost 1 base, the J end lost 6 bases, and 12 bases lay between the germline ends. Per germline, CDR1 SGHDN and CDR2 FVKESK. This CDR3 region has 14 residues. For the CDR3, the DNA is TGTGCCAGCAGCCAAGTCGGCAGGATCGATGGCTACACCTTC. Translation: CASSQVGRIDGYTF.

The CDR3 protein is CASSPGLALTYEQYF. CDR3 nucleotides: TGTGCCAGCAGCCCAGGACTAGCGCTTACCTACGAGCAGTACTTC. The chain combines TRBV7-9 with TRBJ2-7; 9 positions agree with TRBD2. CDR1 is SEHNR, CDR2 FQNEAQ, per germline (reference sequence). Trimming cost V 5 bases and J 2 bases; bases outside gene matches: 7. The CDR3 runs to 15 residues. Variable domain in full (rest from reference TRBV7-9 and TRBJ2-7): DTGVSQNPRHKITKRGQNVTFRCDPISEHNRLYWYRQTLGQGPEFLTYFQNEAQLEKSRLLSDRFSAERPKGSFSTLEIQRTEQGDSAMYLCASSPGLALTYEQYFGPGTRLTVT.

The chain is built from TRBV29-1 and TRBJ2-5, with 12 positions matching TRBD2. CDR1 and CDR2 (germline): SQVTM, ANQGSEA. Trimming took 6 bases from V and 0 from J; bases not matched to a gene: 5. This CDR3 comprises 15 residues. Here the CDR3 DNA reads TGCAGCGTCGTCGGGACTAGCGGGTACCAAGAGACCCAGTACTTC. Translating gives CSVVGTSGYQETQYF.

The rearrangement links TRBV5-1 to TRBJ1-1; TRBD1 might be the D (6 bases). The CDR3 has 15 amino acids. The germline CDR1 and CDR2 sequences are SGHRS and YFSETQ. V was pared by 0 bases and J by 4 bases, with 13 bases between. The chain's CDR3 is CASSLALDSGTEAFF. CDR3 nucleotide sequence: TGCGCCAGCAGCTTGGCCCTGGACAGCGGCACTGAAGCTTTCTTT.

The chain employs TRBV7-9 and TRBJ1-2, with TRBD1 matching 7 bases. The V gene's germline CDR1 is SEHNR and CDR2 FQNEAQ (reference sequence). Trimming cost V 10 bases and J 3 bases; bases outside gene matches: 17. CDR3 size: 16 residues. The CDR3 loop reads CAIPGTAQPGDYGYTF. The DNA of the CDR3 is TGTGCCATACCAGGGACAGCCCAACCGGGGGACTATGGCTACACCTTC.

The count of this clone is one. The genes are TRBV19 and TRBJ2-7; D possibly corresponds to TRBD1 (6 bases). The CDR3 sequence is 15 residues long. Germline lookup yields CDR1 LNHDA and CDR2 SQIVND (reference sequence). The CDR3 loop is CALTWGQGLNYEQYF. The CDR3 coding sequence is TGTGCACTAACCTGGGGGCAGGGCTTGAACTACGAGCAGTACTTC.

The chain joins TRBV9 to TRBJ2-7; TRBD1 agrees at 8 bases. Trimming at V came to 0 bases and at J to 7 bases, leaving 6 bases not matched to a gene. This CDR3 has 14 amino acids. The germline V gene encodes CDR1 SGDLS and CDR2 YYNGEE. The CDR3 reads CASSVAGTGFEQYF. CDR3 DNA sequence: TGTGCCAGCAGCGTAGCCGGGACAGGTTTTGAGCAGTACTTC. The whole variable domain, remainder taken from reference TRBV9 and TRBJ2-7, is DSGVTQTPKHLITATGQRVTLRCSPRSGDLSVYWYQQSLDQGLQFLIQYYNGEERAKGNILERFSAQQFPDLHSELNLSSLELGDSALYFCASSVAGTGFEQYFGPGTRLTVT.